Presented here are 3 T cell receptor beta chains from one specimen sequenced in a study of human T cells and chemical hapten exposure. Using its own MiXCR run on the RACE reads, TCRdb lists one record per CDR3 protein. The data show 300,000 to 400,000 distinct CDR3 sequences, roughly 5.3% seen once. The time point: pre-sensitization, week 0. Treatment reported: therapeutic diphenylcyclopropenone sensitization with weekly scalp DPC. The starting material was whole blood, obtained in connection with sensitization to the hapten diphenylcyclopropenone (DPC). The source of these receptors is a woman aged 45 to 65 with alopecia areata. Some clones in this sample may be carry-over from other donors' samples.

This clonotype came up once. This could be a read error, since a much larger clone is one nucleotide away. For the CDR3, the DNA is TGTGCCAGCAACCCTTTGGTCCCGGGAGGGACGGTTGAAAAACTGTTTTTT. It specifies CASNPLVPGGTVEKLFF. The chain joins TRBV11-2 to TRBJ1-4; a weak D match, TRBD1 (5 bases). Trimming took off 7 bases at V and 7 bases at J, with 25 bases between the two ends. The CDR3 is made up of 17 amino acids. Per germline, CDR1 SGHAT and CDR2 FQNNGV. The full variable domain, its missing parts supplied by reference TRBV11-2 and TRBJ1-4, is EAGVAQSPRYKIIEKRQSVAFWCNPISGHATLYWYQQILGQGPKLLIQFQNNGVVDDSQLPKDRFSAERLKGVDSTLKIQPAKLEDSAVYLCASNPLVPGGTVEKLFFGSGTQLSVL.

V is TRBV4-3 and J is TRBJ1-4; D perhaps matches TRBD1 (5 bases). In germline, CDR1 is LGHNA, CDR2 YSLEER. Trimming took 0 bases from V and 6 from J, leaving 11 bases between them. CDR3 length: 15 amino acids. The CDR3: CASSQDETVYEKLFF. CDR3 nucleotide sequence: TGCGCCAGCAGCCAAGATGAGACAGTCTATGAAAAACTGTTTTTT.

This clonotype was seen repeatedly, ten times or more. The V call is TRBV7-9, the J call TRBJ2-3; D not resolved. The CDR3 has 11 amino acids. Germline V gene data show CDR1 as SEHNR and CDR2 as FQNEAQ (reference sequence). Trimming pared 6 bases from V and 6 bases from J, leaving 7 bases between. The CDR3 nucleotides read TGTGCCAGCAGGAGTATGGATACGCAGTATTTT. Protein: CASRSMDTQYF. The full variable domain, completed using reference TRBV7-9 and TRBJ2-3, is DTGVSQNPRHKITKRGQNVTFRCDPISEHNRLYWYRQTLGQGPEFLTYFQNEAQLEKSRLLSDRFSAERPKGSFSTLEIQRTEQGDSAMYLCASRSMDTQYFGPGTRLTVL.